This T cell receptor beta chain was sequenced for a study of blood T cell repertoires in COVID-19. Study summary: Researchers got acute and convalescent COVID-19 samples from the United States, Italy and Spain.

On this clone itself: One junction end disagrees with the germline gene, perhaps due to a read error.

Germline V gives CDR1 KGHSH, CDR2 LQKENI. This CDR3 has 15 amino acids. TCRdb's copy holds only in-frame clones and misses some; the assay was immunoSEQ multiplex PCR. Among 210,000 or so clones listed, about four fifths were seen once. This chain joins TRBV18 and TRBJ1-1, with D uncertain. Sequencing used PBMCs or T cells enriched from blood (not recorded which). The sequence was obtained from a woman between 45 and 60 years old with acute COVID-19. This CDR3 reads CASSPQEGTNTGAFF. The CDR3 region has the DNA TGTGCCAGCTCACCACAGGAGGGAACGAACACTGGAGCTTTCTTT.